What follows are 24 T cell receptor beta chains derived from one specimen sequenced in a study of blood T cell repertoires in COVID-19. This table comes from immunoSEQ multiplex PCR, and its TCRdb copy is limited to in-frame clones, with some not included. The sample contains approximately 37,000 clones, 86% of which appear only once. The sequenced sample consisted of peripheral blood. The origin of the receptors is a man in his forties or fifties in a cohort sampled during active COVID-19.

V and J are TRBV11-2 and TRBJ1-2, with D possibly being TRBD1 (6 bases). Trimming removed 2 bases from V and 2 bases from J, with 9 bases in between. From germline, CDR1 is SGHAT and CDR2 FQNNGV. The CDR3 has 14 residues. Here the CDR3 DNA reads TGTGCCAGCAGCTTATCAACAGGGAACTATGGCTACACCTTC. Translated: CASSLSTGNYGYTF.

The chain joins TRBV30 to TRBJ1-2; tentatively, D is TRBD1 (6 bases). CDR3 length: 14 residues. V was clipped by 4 bases and J by 4 bases, with 16 bases between them. Germline-derived CDR1 and CDR2 are GTSNPN and SVGIG (reference sequence). CDR3 DNA sequence: TGTGCCTGGACCAACGACAGGCCCTCCTATGGCTACACCTTC. Amino acid sequence: CAWTNDRPSYGYTF.

The chain joins TRBV11-2 to TRBJ2-7; a weak D match, TRBD1 (5 bases). The CDR3 is 16 amino acids. V was shortened by 0 bases and J by 1 base, with 13 bases between the two germline ends. Germline loops: CDR1 SGHAT, CDR2 FQNNGV. CDR3 protein: CASSLDGPGRSYEQYV. Here the CDR3 DNA reads TGTGCCAGCAGCTTAGACGGGCCAGGGCGGTCCTACGAGCAGTACGTC.

This chain connects TRBV4-1 to TRBJ1-5; D remains unclear. V lost 8 bases and J lost 3, with 23 bases in between. Germline V gene lookup returns CDR1 MGHRA and CDR2 YSYEKL. The CDR3 loop spans 17 amino acids. The CDR3 reads CASSPTGSVVDNQPQHF. The CDR3 DNA sequence: TGCGCCAGCTCGCCCACCGGGTCCGTCGTTGACAATCAGCCCCAGCATTTT.

The chain recombines TRBV5-4 with TRBJ2-1; 8 positions agree with TRBD2. Germline CDR1 and CDR2: SGHNT and YYREEE (reference sequence). J gave up 0 bases and V 4 bases, and 12 bases lay outside the gene matches. This CDR3 comprises 18 residues. The DNA of the CDR3 is TGTGCCAGCAGCCCTGGGGCTAGCGGGCTTAGCTCCTACAATGAGCAGTTCTTC. Translation: CASSPGASGLSSYNEQFF.

V is TRBV7-3 and J is TRBJ2-1; 7 bases are a match to TRBD1. This CDR3 spans 15 amino acids. The trim removed 5 bases at V and 1 base at J, leaving 5 bases unmatched. Germline V gene data show CDR1 as SGHTA and CDR2 as FQGTGA. Written as DNA, the CDR3 is TGTGCCAGCAGCCCTACAGGGGTGTCCTACAATGAGCAGTTCTTC. This codes for CASSPTGVSYNEQFF.

The chain couples TRBV9 to TRBJ2-1; D is possibly TRBD2 (6 bases). Germline V gene lookup returns CDR1 SGDLS and CDR2 YYNGEE. The V end lost 4 bases, the J end lost 9 bases, and 11 bases lay between the germline ends. There are 12 residues in the CDR3. CDR3 in DNA: TGTGCCAGCAGCCGGGACTTCTTTGAGCAGTTCTTC. This gives the protein CASSRDFFEQFF. Supplemented by reference TRBV9 and TRBJ2-1, the full variable domain reads DSGVTQTPKHLITATGQRVTLRCSPRSGDLSVYWYQQSLDQGLQFLIQYYNGEERAKGNILERFSAQQFPDLHSELNLSSLELGDSALYFCASSRDFFEQFFGPGTRLTVL.

This clone was picked up one time. The CDR3 nucleotides read TGTGCCAGCAGCCAAGGACCAGACGGGTACTACGAGCAGTACGTC. Protein: CASSQGPDGYYEQYV. The V call is TRBV3-1 (or the pseudogene TRBV3-2), the J call TRBJ2-7; D is undetermined. The CDR3 totals 15 residues. Germline CDR1 and CDR2: LGHDT and YNNKEL (reference sequence). Between the trimmed V and J ends, which lost 1 base and 3 bases, there was a span of 13 bases.

V usage is TRBV6-5 and J usage is TRBJ2-7, with TRBD1 as a possible D gene (5 bases). Trimming removed 2 bases from V and 0 bases from J, with 8 bases in between. The CDR3 is made up of 14 amino acids. In germline, CDR1 is MNHEY, CDR2 SVGAGI. The CDR3, as DNA: TGTGCCAGCAGTTACGGGGCCCTCTCCTACGAGCAGTACTTC. Translated, it gives CASSYGALSYEQYF.

This clone has only one observation. The chain uses TRBV2 and TRBJ1-2; 7 positions agree with TRBD1. CDR1 and CDR2 (germline): SNHLY, FYNNEI. The V gene end was trimmed by 4 bases and the J gene end by 3 bases; junction bases not matched to a gene: 8. The CDR3 contains 15 residues. The CDR3 nucleotides are TGTGCCAGCAGTGGATTGGTGGGGACAGACTATGGCTACACCTTC. This translates into CASSGLVGTDYGYTF.

The chain recombines TRBV11-3 with TRBJ2-1, with D perhaps TRBD2 (7 bases). The germline V and J ends were trimmed by 7 bases and 6 bases, with 16 bases remaining between them. Germline loops: CDR1 SGHNT, CDR2 YENEEA. The CDR3 runs to 14 residues. CDR3 DNA sequence: TGTGCCAGCACTAAGGGGGGGTACATCAATGAGCAGTTCTTC. The encoded protein is CASTKGGYINEQFF.

This clone was seen a handful of times. The rearrangement joins TRBV6-5 to TRBJ1-1; tentatively, D is TRBD1 (6 bases). This CDR3 region has 14 residues. V was trimmed by 7 bases and J by 4 bases, leaving 16 bases between them. CDR1 MNHEY and CDR2 SVGAGI come from the germline V gene. The DNA for the CDR3 is TGTGCCAGCATGTTCGGACAGCTCGGCACTGAAGCTTTCTTT. This encodes CASMFGQLGTEAFF.

The CDR3 DNA reads TGTGCCAGTAGTAGTCGACAGGGGGTAAACTACGAGCAGTACTTC. Residues: CASSSRQGVNYEQYF. The V gene is TRBV19, the J gene TRBJ2-7; 9 bases line up with TRBD1. Trimming removed 4 bases from V and 3 bases from J; junction bases left unmatched: 7. This CDR3 comprises 15 residues. Germline V CDR1 and CDR2: LNHDA, SQIVND (reference sequence).

This clone has more than one count but fewer than ten. This chain links TRBV7-6 with TRBJ2-1, with 8 bases matching TRBD1. The ends lost 4 bases at V and 5 bases at J; junction bases unmatched: 7. CDR3 size: 15 residues. The germline V gene has CDR1 SGHVS and CDR2 FNYEAQ. This CDR3 reads CASSSTGTGHNEQFF. DNA for the CDR3: TGTGCCAGCAGCTCCACCGGGACAGGACACAATGAGCAGTTCTTC. Based on the CDR3 plus reference TRBV7-6 and TRBJ2-1, the full variable domain is GAGVSQSPRYKVTKRGQDVALRCDPISGHVSLYWYRQALGQGPEFLTYFNYEAQQDKSGLPNDRFSAERPEGSISTLTIQRTEQRDSAMYRCASSSTGTGHNEQFFGPGTRLTVL.

This rearrangement joins TRBV2 to TRBJ2-5, with TRBD1 identical over 7 bases. The germline V gene has CDR1 SNHLY and CDR2 FYNNEI. J lost 4 bases, V lost 6 bases, and 8 bases had no gene match. The length of the CDR3 is 14 residues. The DNA for the CDR3 is TGTGCCAGCAGAACTATATGGGACAGAGAGACCCAGTACTTC. Amino acids: CASRTIWDRETQYF.

This rearrangement joins TRBV11-3 to TRBJ1-1; 7 bases match TRBD1. Germline trimming cut 3 bases from V and 8 bases from J; bases unmatched to any gene: 6. The CDR3 is 13 residues long. CDR1 SGHNT and CDR2 YENEEA come from the germline V gene. The CDR3 here is CASSLTGSPEAFF. The CDR3 DNA sequence: TGTGCCAGCAGCTTGACAGGGTCACCCGAAGCTTTCTTT.

This clone was recorded once. V and J are TRBV3-1 (or the pseudogene TRBV3-2) and TRBJ1-3; D not certain. Germline CDR1 LGHDT, CDR2 YNNKEL (reference sequence). Trimming took off 0 bases at V and 4 bases at J, with 10 bases between the two ends. CDR3 length: 15 amino acids. The chain's CDR3 is CASSQDLGGGNTIYF. The CDR3, as DNA: TGTGCCAGCAGCCAAGATCTAGGTGGCGGAAACACCATATATTTT.

CDR3 coding DNA: TGCGCCAGCAGCTTACAGGGTTACTCCTACGAGCAGTACTTC. Translation: CASSLQGYSYEQYF. This chain links TRBV5-1 with TRBJ2-7, with D perhaps TRBD1 (6 bases). Germline values: CDR1 SGHRS, CDR2 YFSETQ. The CDR3 covers 14 residues. Trimming took 2 bases from V and 0 from J, leaving 9 bases between them.

The sample holds one count of this clone. A read error may produce the germline difference seen at one junction end. The rearrangement links TRBV6-2 or TRBV6-3 to TRBJ1-1; D is unclear. Germline lookup yields CDR1 MNHEY and CDR2 SVGEGT. This CDR3 contains 13 residues. The CDR3 loop is CASSLDSRTDAFF. The CDR3 bases are TGTGCCAGCAGTTTGGACTCCCGTACTGACGCTTTCTTT.

V is TRBV4-1 and J is TRBJ1-2; 8 bases agree with TRBD1. This CDR3 spans 15 amino acids. Trimming at V came to 0 bases and at J to 8 bases, leaving 8 bases not matched to a gene. The germline gives CDR1 MGHRA, CDR2 YSYEKL. This chain's CDR3 is CASSQDPLGDRGYTF. CDR3 in DNA: TGCGCCAGCAGCCAAGATCCCCTAGGGGACAGGGGCTACACCTTC.

The chain carries TRBV7-6 and TRBJ1-2; D remains unclear. CDR1 is SGHVS, CDR2 FNYEAQ, per germline. CDR3 size: 13 residues. Deletions cut 0 bases from V and 6 bases from J, with 8 bases between. The CDR3 loop is CASSLAVRDGYTF. CDR3 DNA sequence: TGTGCCAGCAGCTTAGCGGTCCGCGATGGCTACACCTTC.

This sequence joins TRBV2 and TRBJ2-7; a possible D gene is TRBD2 (5 bases). The germline CDR1 and CDR2 sequences are SNHLY and FYNNEI. The CDR3 consists of 14 residues. Trimming took 8 bases from V and 7 from J, leaving 21 bases between them. DNA for the CDR3: TGTGCCAGCTACCCGGGGAGAGGCATTTCGGAGCAGTACTTC. It translates to CASYPGRGISEQYF.

V is TRBV7-8 and J is TRBJ2-1; D perhaps matches TRBD1 (6 bases). The ends were cut back, 3 bases at V and 5 bases at J, with 11 bases in the middle. The germline CDR1 and CDR2 sequences are SGHVS and FQNEAQ. There are 14 residues in the CDR3. The CDR3 DNA reads TGTGCCAGCAGCTTTTCGTACAGGGACAATGAGCAGTTCTTC. Its protein is CASSFSYRDNEQFF.

This CDR3 is CASSPDPGGGEKLFF. The CDR3 nucleotides read TGCGCCAGCAGCCCTGACCCGGGCGGGGGCGAAAAACTGTTTTTT. This chain uses TRBV5-1 with TRBJ1-4; D may be TRBD1 (6 bases). V lost 4 bases and J 8 bases, leaving 18 bases between the germline ends. The CDR3 extends over 15 amino acids. Germline V gene data show CDR1 as SGHRS and CDR2 as YFSETQ.